The 28 T cell receptor beta chains in this list originate from one sample, sequenced in a study of blood T cells in healthy people across ages. PCR was performed a second time for 7 to 11 cycles using a sample-barcoded 5' primer and a J-beta primer mix. TCRdb re-called the 5' RACE reads with MiXCR, one entry per CDR3 protein. This sample has about 780,000 distinct CDR3 sequences, with around 50% found just once. Sequenced: blood. Source of these receptors: a man older than 75 in good health.

This clonotype was detected many times. V and J are TRBV29-1 and TRBJ2-1; 9 bases fit TRBD1. The V segment lost 5 bases and the J segment 6 bases; nucleotides outside the gene matches: 2. Germline loops: CDR1 SQVTM, CDR2 ANQGSEA. The CDR3 runs 12 residues. The CDR3 reads CSVRQGGNEQFF. DNA of the CDR3: TGCAGCGTTCGACAGGGGGGCAATGAGCAGTTCTTC.

This clonotype was recorded at least ten times. The rearrangement uses TRBV5-1 and TRBJ2-7, with a weak D call TRBD1 (6 bases). The CDR3 has 12 residues. Germline CDR1 and CDR2: SGHRS and YFSETQ. Trimming took 3 bases from V and 6 from J, leaving 10 bases between them. The CDR3 sequence is CASSSGQTEQYF. Written as DNA, the CDR3 is TGCGCCAGCAGCTCCGGACAGACCGAGCAGTACTTC.

The V and J genes are TRBV28 and TRBJ2-1; TRBD2 matches 9 bases. CDR1 MDHEN and CDR2 SYDVKM come from the germline V gene. The CDR3 contains 12 residues. V shed 10 bases, J shed 12 bases, and the junction held 10 bases outside the gene matches. Here the CDR3 reads CATTGLAGSQFF. CDR3 bases: TGTGCCACCACGGGACTAGCAGGATCGCAGTTCTTC.

In this sample, this clonotype turned up a few times. The rearrangement uses TRBV20-1 and TRBJ2-3; D is possibly TRBD1 (6 bases). Germline V CDR1 and CDR2: DFQATT, SNEGSKA (reference sequence). Trimming took 7 bases from V and 6 from J, leaving 26 bases between them. The CDR3 length is 16 residues. The CDR3 nucleotides read TGCAGTGTCTTTTTACGACAGGCGATACCTTCGGATACGCAGTATTTT. Residues: CSVFLRQAIPSDTQYF.

The chain couples TRBV9 to TRBJ2-1; 10 bases are a match to TRBD2. The CDR3 sequence is 17 residues long. J lost 2 bases, V lost 4 bases, and 9 bases had no gene match. Germline loops: CDR1 SGDLS, CDR2 YYNGEE. The CDR3 DNA reads TGTGCCAGCAGCAGAGGGGGGACTAGCGAAACCTACAATGAGCAGTTCTTC. It yields the protein CASSRGGTSETYNEQFF.

The J gene is TRBJ2-5, the V gene TRBV5-1; a possible D gene is TRBD2 (6 bases). From germline, CDR1 is SGHRS and CDR2 YFSETQ. V gave up 0 bases and J gave up 4 bases, with 13 bases separating them. The CDR3 has 15 residues. The CDR3 sequence: CASSLEAGIRETQYF. CDR3 bases: TGCGCCAGCAGCTTGGAGGCGGGAATCAGAGAGACCCAGTACTTC.

This sequence joins TRBV30 and TRBJ1-2, with a weak D call TRBD1 (5 bases). The V end lost 2 bases, the J end lost 8 bases, and 12 bases lay between the germline ends. The CDR3 consists of 12 residues. CDR1 GTSNPN and CDR2 SVGIG come from the germline V gene (reference sequence). CDR3 sequence reads: CAWSPAGVGYTF. The CDR3, as DNA: TGTGCCTGGAGTCCCGCGGGGGTGGGCTACACCTTC.

In the case of this clonotype: This may be a read error, as it is one base from a much larger clone. V and J are TRBV6-1 and TRBJ1-2; D is ambiguous. CDR3 length: 12 residues. Germline CDR1 is MNHNS and CDR2 is SASEGT. The CDR3 loop reads CASSELRNGCTF. CDR3 sequence (DNA): TGTGCCAGCAGTGAACTCCGAAATGGCTGCACCTTC.

The CDR3 sequence is CSARDQLAGAGEQYF. The CDR3, as DNA: TGCAGTGCTAGAGATCAACTAGCTGGGGCTGGGGAGCAGTACTTC. J is TRBJ2-5 and V is TRBV20-1, with D possibly matching TRBD2 (6 bases). CDR1 and CDR2 from the germline V gene are DFQATT and SNEGSKA (reference sequence). There are 15 residues in the CDR3. Trimming took off 0 bases at V and 11 bases at J, with 22 bases between the two ends.

This clonotype showed up many times. The chain joins TRBV12-3 or TRBV12-4 to TRBJ2-3; the match to TRBD2 covers 7 bases. With V trimmed by 5 bases and J by 0 bases, 5 bases remained unmatched. The CDR3 is made up of 15 amino acids. The CDR3, as DNA: TGTGCCAGCAGTCCTAGCGGACTTAGCACAGATACGCAGTATTTT. This gives the protein CASSPSGLSTDTQYF.

The V call is TRBV7-9, the J call TRBJ1-3, with D unclear. Trimming shortened V by 1 base and J by 0 bases, and 10 bases separated the two germline ends. Germline CDR1 reads SEHNR; CDR2 reads FQNEAQ (reference sequence). The CDR3 is made up of 16 amino acids. The CDR3 nucleotides are TGTGCCAGCAGCTTAGGGCAGACGAGCTCTGGAAACACCATATATTTT. Protein sequence: CASSLGQTSSGNTIYF.

About this clonotype: One base away lies a much larger clone, so this may be a sequencing read error. This sequence joins TRBV20-1 and TRBJ2-7, with 11 bases matching TRBD2. Trimming removed 6 bases from V and 7 bases from J; junction bases left unmatched: 20. Looked up from germline, CDR1 is DFQATT and CDR2 is SNEGSKA (reference sequence). The CDR3 loop spans 17 amino acids. CDR3 sequence: CSAQRHSGRADYNEQYF. The CDR3 nucleotides read TGCAGTGCCCAGCGTCATAGCGGGAGGGCCGACTACAATGAGCAGTACTTC.

The chain carries TRBV20-1 and TRBJ2-3, with 9 bases fitting TRBD1. V gave up 4 bases and J gave up 6 bases; unmatched junction bases: 14. Looked up from germline, CDR1 is DFQATT and CDR2 is SNEGSKA (reference sequence). The CDR3 is 16 residues long. CDR3 DNA sequence: TGCAGTGCTACGGACAGGGGTTTTAACTGGGTGGATACGCAGTATTTT. As protein: CSATDRGFNWVDTQYF.

This chain uses TRBV28 with TRBJ2-3, with 10 bases lining up with TRBD2. The CDR3 consists of 17 residues. CDR1 and CDR2 (germline): MDHEN, SYDVKM. Trimming took 5 bases from V and 4 from J; bases not matched to a gene: 12. CDR3 region: CASSLPPSGRAPDTQYF. The CDR3 region has the DNA TGTGCCAGCAGTCTCCCACCGAGCGGGAGGGCCCCAGATACGCAGTATTTT.

V and J are TRBV20-1 and TRBJ2-7, with D possibly called TRBD1 or TRBD2 (6 bases each). Germline V CDR1 and CDR2: DFQATT, SNEGSKA (reference sequence). The length of the CDR3 is 13 residues. CDR3: CATSPGQLGEQYF. The CDR3 DNA reads as TGCGCAACTAGCCCAGGACAGTTGGGCGAGCAGTACTTC.

This chain uses TRBV12-3 or TRBV12-4 with TRBJ2-1; the match to TRBD2 covers 7 bases. The CDR3 loop spans 11 amino acids. Unmatched junction bases numbered 2, after V lost 3 bases and J lost 12 bases. The CDR3 spells CASSFTGGQFF. CDR3 nucleotides: TGTGCCAGCAGTTTCACGGGAGGGCAGTTCTTC.

This clonotype has only a few counts. This sequence may be a read error, since a much larger clone differs from it by one base. The rearrangement joins TRBV10-2 to TRBJ2-7; possible D gene TRBD2, 6 bases. This CDR3 has 15 amino acids. Germline CDR1 and CDR2: WSHSY and SAAADI. Trimming cost V 6 bases and J 1 base, with 16 bases left between them. This CDR3 is CASREGRAPSYEQYF. The DNA for the CDR3 is TGCGCCAGCAGGGAGGGACGAGCTCCTTCCTACGAGCAGTACTTC.

The V and J genes are TRBV7-2 and TRBJ2-1; D is unresolved. Germline V gene lookup returns CDR1 SGHTA and CDR2 FQGNSA. This CDR3 region has 14 residues. V lost 3 bases, J lost 3 bases, and 9 bases lay in between. CDR3 nucleotide sequence: TGTGCCAGCAGCTTCCTTAGCAGCTACAATGAGCAGTTCTTC. Translated: CASSFLSSYNEQFF.

The chain has TRBV9 and TRBJ1-2; maybe TRBD1 (5 bases). The CDR3 is 13 residues long. Trimming stripped 4 bases from V and 8 bases from J, with 15 bases between. CDR1 and CDR2 from the germline V gene are SGDLS and YYNGEE. The CDR3 loop is CASSPTGVEGYTF. CDR3 in DNA: TGTGCCAGCAGCCCGACGGGGGTCGAAGGCTACACCTTC.

The sample holds many counts of this clonotype. The gene calls are TRBV10-3 and TRBJ2-3; 7 bases align to TRBD2. Looked up from germline, CDR1 is ENHRY and CDR2 is SYGVKD. This CDR3 has 14 amino acids. V shed 6 bases, J shed 0 bases, and the junction held 3 bases outside the gene matches. Here the CDR3 reads CAISLSGSTDTQYF. The CDR3 coding sequence is TGTGCCATCAGCCTTAGCGGGAGCACAGATACGCAGTATTTT.

This clonotype was counted only a few times. This chain uses TRBV20-1 with TRBJ2-1, with D possibly being TRBD2 (5 bases). The CDR3 totals 13 residues. Germline CDR1 is DFQATT and CDR2 is SNEGSKA (reference sequence). The V end lost 5 bases, the J end lost 3 bases, and 11 bases lay between the germline ends. CDR3 bases: TGCAGTGCTCCGGACTCCTACTACAATGAGCAGTTCTTC. As protein: CSAPDSYYNEQFF.

The chain combines TRBV29-1 with TRBJ2-3; D is possibly TRBD2 (6 bases). V gave up 8 bases and J gave up 9 bases, with 21 bases separating them. Per germline, CDR1 SQVTM and CDR2 ANQGSEA. The CDR3 totals 13 residues. The CDR3 sequence: CSFPRGSGPTQYF. The CDR3 nucleotides are TGCAGCTTTCCCCGGGGGTCCGGGCCCACGCAGTATTTT.

This clonotype has a handful of counts. J is TRBJ2-7 and V is TRBV6-1, with D perhaps assigned TRBD1 or TRBD2 (5 bases each). Germline V gives CDR1 MNHNS, CDR2 SASEGT. This CDR3 contains 15 residues. Between the trimmed V and J ends, which lost 7 bases and 0 bases, there was a span of 16 bases. CDR3 region: CASTSSWDGSYEQYF. The CDR3 DNA is TGTGCCAGCACCTCCTCCTGGGACGGCTCCTACGAGCAGTACTTC.

The gene calls are TRBV7-2 and TRBJ2-5; perhaps TRBD1 as D (6 bases). The CDR3 length is 14 residues. V shed 6 bases and J shed 2 bases, with 13 bases lying between them. Germline CDR1 is SGHTA and CDR2 is FQGNSA. Here the CDR3 DNA reads TGTGCCAGCAGATCTCGAAGGGGGCAAGAGACCCAGTACTTC. It codes for CASRSRRGQETQYF.

This clonotype was counted a few times. The V call is TRBV19, the J call TRBJ2-3, with 7 bases aligning to TRBD1. The V and J ends lost 8 bases and 5 bases, in that order; junction bases with no gene match: 7. The CDR3 has 13 residues. Germline V CDR1 and CDR2: LNHDA, SQIVND (reference sequence). Here the CDR3 reads CASSQDRKDTQYF. The CDR3 coding sequence is TGTGCCAGTTCCCAGGACAGGAAAGATACGCAGTATTTT. Variable domain in full (rest from reference TRBV19 and TRBJ2-3): DGGITQSPKYLFRKEGQNVTLSCEQNLNHDAMYWYRQDPGQGLRLIYYSQIVNDFQKGDIAEGYSVSREKKESFPLTVTSAQKNPTAFYLCASSQDRKDTQYFGPGTRLTVL.

The rearrangement links TRBV9 to TRBJ2-1, with TRBD2 matching over 8 bases. The germline gives CDR1 SGDLS, CDR2 YYNGEE. The CDR3 contains 16 residues. V dropped 3 bases and J dropped 4; count of bases not matched to a gene: 9. The DNA of the CDR3 is TGTGCCAGCAGCGCTGGGAGCGGGAGTGAATACAATGAGCAGTTCTTC. This translates into CASSAGSGSEYNEQFF.

This clonotype was counted only a few times. The junction differs from germline at one of its ends, possibly a read error. The chain joins TRBV27 to TRBJ1-2, with no clear D. The CDR3 is 14 amino acids. CDR1 is MNHEY and CDR2 is SMNVEV in the germline V gene (reference sequence). The DNA for the CDR3 is TGTGCCAGCAACCCGGGCGGACTAAACTCTGGCTACACCTTC. It codes for CASNPGGLNSGYTF.

The V call is TRBV3-1, the J call TRBJ2-7; 14 bases match TRBD2. V shed 4 bases, J shed 2 bases, and the junction held 4 bases outside the gene matches. Germline lookup yields CDR1 LGHDT and CDR2 YNNKEL (reference sequence). This CDR3 is built from 16 residues. CDR3 nucleotides: TGTGCCAGCAGCCCGGGACTAGCGGGGGAAACCTACGAGCAGTACTTC. Translated, it gives CASSPGLAGETYEQYF.